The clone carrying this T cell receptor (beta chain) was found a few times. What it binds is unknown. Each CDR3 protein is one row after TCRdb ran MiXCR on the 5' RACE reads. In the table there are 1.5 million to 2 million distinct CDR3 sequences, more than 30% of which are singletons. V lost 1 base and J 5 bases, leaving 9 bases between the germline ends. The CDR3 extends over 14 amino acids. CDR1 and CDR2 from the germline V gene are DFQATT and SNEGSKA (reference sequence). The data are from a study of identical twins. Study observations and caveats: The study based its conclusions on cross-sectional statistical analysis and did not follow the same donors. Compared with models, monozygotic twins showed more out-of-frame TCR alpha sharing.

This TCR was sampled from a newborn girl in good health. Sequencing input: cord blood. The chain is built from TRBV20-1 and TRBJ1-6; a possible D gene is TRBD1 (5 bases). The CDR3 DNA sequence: TGCAGTGCTAGAGGACAGAACCATAATTCACCCCTCCACTTT. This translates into CSARGQNHNSPLHF.